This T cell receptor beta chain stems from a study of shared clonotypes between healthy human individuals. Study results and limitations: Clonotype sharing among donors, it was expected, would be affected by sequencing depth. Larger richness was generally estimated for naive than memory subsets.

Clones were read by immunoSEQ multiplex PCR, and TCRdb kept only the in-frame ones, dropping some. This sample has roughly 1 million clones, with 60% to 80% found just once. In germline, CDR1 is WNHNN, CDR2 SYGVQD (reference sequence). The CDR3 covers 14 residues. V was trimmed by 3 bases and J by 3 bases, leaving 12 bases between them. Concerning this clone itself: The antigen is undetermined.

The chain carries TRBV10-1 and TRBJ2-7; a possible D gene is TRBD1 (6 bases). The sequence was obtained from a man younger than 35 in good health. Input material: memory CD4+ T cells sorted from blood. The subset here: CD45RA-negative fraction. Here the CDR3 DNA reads TGCGCCAGCAGTGATACAGGGTACATCTACGAGCAGTACTTC. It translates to CASSDTGYIYEQYF.